This T cell receptor (beta chain) was documented in a study of T cell repertoires in cytomegalovirus infection. The overall study: The authors used CMV epitopes that were HLA-C-restricted (recently identified) and HLA-B-restricted (well studied).

A word on this clonotype: Its antigen remains unidentified.

TCRdb itself ran the reads through MiXCR, one entry per CDR3 protein. Of around 800,000 distinct CDR3 sequences listed, approximately 30% are singletons. This CDR3 comprises 15 residues. The V gene's germline CDR1 is MGHRA and CDR2 YSYEKL. Trimming removed 3 bases at V and 0 bases at J, with 11 bases between. General study points: Carriage of CMV together with the relevant HLA was identifiable through cumulative public TCR beta family frequency. Dominating the ex vivo response were TCR beta clonotypes that were CMV-specific and HLA-C-restricted.

The source is a human donor in good health (CMV status not recorded). Some clones in this sample may be carry-over from other donors' samples. This chain connects TRBV4-1 to TRBJ1-1, with D perhaps matching TRBD1 (6 bases). Sequenced material: cultured CD8+ T cells from PBMCs, taken from culture after CMV antigen stimulation. Here the CDR3 DNA reads TGCGCCAGCAGCCAGGAAACAGGGATGAACACTGAAGCTTTCTTT. Its translation: CASSQETGMNTEAFF.